The present T cell receptor beta chain was sequenced within a study of T cells in Graves' hyperthyroidism and ophthalmopathy. Authors of the study amplified TCR beta CDR3 regions from RNA transcripts. A set of HTBI primers served as the primers for a first-round RT-PCR of the TCR CDR3. MiXCR was run by TCRdb on the multiplex PCR reads, yielding one entry per CDR3 protein. The sample shows under 400,000 distinct CDR3 sequences, approximately 15% of them seen only once. Looked up from germline, CDR1 is SEHNR and CDR2 is FQNEAQ (reference sequence). The CDR3 is 18 residues long. Unmatched junction bases numbered 9, after V lost 1 base and J lost 2 bases.

The rearrangement links TRBV7-9 to TRBJ2-3; TRBD2 agrees at 10 bases. This receptor was obtained from a woman aged 55-70 years with Graves' hyperthyroidism. Specimen: blood. The CDR3, as DNA: TGTGCCAGCAGCTTAGGCCCCCGGCTAGCGGGGGACACAGATACGCAGTATTTT. Translation: CASSLGPRLAGDTDTQYF.